This paragraph covers one T cell receptor beta chain sequence. Its antigen is currently unknown. This specimen comes from a study of monozygotic twins with inflammatory bowel disease. A 6-nucleotide sample barcode was carried by the UMIs, which template switching added. TCRdb re-called the 5' RACE reads and shows each CDR3 protein once, DNA omitted. Here the sample table reports approximately 110,000 distinct CDR3 sequences. Findings and caveats of the study: People with IBD had fewer clonotypes in common with others than healthy twins did, especially with disease activity. IBD patients had lower TCRbeta diversity (inverse Simpson) than healthy co-twins.

This CDR3 comprises 15 residues. In germline, CDR1 is SGHRS, CDR2 YFSETQ. The V and J genes are TRBV5-1 and TRBJ2-1. The sequenced sample was blood. This sequence originates from a human donor with ulcerative colitis or Crohn's disease, or a healthy co-twin of an affected twin (not recorded which). The CDR3 is CASSLLGYLYNEQFF.